This T cell receptor (beta chain) was sequenced during a study of blood T cell repertoires in COVID-19. Study in general: Material from acute and convalescent COVID-19 was sourced from the United States, Italy and Spain.

In germline, CDR1 is SGHAT, CDR2 FQNNGV. The CDR3 runs 15 residues. V was clipped by 1 base and J by 6 bases, with 12 bases between them. Under the authors' procedure: For nucleated cells, counts were estimated from reference gene primer amplification. Clones were sequenced by immunoSEQ multiplex PCR, and TCRdb holds only the in-frame ones, with some missing. For V, J and clone size, that table is used; D and trimming come from the DNA. The sample consists of roughly 170,000 clones, approximately 85% of them appearing once. Sequencing input: peripheral blood. The chain couples TRBV11-2 to TRBJ1-4; tentatively, D is TRBD1 (6 bases). The clonotype comes from a woman between 50 and 59 years old with COVID-19, enrolled during active disease. The CDR3 DNA sequence: TGTGCCAGCAGCTTAGTGACAGGACGAGATGAAAAACTGTTTTTT. It codes for CASSLVTGRDEKLFF.